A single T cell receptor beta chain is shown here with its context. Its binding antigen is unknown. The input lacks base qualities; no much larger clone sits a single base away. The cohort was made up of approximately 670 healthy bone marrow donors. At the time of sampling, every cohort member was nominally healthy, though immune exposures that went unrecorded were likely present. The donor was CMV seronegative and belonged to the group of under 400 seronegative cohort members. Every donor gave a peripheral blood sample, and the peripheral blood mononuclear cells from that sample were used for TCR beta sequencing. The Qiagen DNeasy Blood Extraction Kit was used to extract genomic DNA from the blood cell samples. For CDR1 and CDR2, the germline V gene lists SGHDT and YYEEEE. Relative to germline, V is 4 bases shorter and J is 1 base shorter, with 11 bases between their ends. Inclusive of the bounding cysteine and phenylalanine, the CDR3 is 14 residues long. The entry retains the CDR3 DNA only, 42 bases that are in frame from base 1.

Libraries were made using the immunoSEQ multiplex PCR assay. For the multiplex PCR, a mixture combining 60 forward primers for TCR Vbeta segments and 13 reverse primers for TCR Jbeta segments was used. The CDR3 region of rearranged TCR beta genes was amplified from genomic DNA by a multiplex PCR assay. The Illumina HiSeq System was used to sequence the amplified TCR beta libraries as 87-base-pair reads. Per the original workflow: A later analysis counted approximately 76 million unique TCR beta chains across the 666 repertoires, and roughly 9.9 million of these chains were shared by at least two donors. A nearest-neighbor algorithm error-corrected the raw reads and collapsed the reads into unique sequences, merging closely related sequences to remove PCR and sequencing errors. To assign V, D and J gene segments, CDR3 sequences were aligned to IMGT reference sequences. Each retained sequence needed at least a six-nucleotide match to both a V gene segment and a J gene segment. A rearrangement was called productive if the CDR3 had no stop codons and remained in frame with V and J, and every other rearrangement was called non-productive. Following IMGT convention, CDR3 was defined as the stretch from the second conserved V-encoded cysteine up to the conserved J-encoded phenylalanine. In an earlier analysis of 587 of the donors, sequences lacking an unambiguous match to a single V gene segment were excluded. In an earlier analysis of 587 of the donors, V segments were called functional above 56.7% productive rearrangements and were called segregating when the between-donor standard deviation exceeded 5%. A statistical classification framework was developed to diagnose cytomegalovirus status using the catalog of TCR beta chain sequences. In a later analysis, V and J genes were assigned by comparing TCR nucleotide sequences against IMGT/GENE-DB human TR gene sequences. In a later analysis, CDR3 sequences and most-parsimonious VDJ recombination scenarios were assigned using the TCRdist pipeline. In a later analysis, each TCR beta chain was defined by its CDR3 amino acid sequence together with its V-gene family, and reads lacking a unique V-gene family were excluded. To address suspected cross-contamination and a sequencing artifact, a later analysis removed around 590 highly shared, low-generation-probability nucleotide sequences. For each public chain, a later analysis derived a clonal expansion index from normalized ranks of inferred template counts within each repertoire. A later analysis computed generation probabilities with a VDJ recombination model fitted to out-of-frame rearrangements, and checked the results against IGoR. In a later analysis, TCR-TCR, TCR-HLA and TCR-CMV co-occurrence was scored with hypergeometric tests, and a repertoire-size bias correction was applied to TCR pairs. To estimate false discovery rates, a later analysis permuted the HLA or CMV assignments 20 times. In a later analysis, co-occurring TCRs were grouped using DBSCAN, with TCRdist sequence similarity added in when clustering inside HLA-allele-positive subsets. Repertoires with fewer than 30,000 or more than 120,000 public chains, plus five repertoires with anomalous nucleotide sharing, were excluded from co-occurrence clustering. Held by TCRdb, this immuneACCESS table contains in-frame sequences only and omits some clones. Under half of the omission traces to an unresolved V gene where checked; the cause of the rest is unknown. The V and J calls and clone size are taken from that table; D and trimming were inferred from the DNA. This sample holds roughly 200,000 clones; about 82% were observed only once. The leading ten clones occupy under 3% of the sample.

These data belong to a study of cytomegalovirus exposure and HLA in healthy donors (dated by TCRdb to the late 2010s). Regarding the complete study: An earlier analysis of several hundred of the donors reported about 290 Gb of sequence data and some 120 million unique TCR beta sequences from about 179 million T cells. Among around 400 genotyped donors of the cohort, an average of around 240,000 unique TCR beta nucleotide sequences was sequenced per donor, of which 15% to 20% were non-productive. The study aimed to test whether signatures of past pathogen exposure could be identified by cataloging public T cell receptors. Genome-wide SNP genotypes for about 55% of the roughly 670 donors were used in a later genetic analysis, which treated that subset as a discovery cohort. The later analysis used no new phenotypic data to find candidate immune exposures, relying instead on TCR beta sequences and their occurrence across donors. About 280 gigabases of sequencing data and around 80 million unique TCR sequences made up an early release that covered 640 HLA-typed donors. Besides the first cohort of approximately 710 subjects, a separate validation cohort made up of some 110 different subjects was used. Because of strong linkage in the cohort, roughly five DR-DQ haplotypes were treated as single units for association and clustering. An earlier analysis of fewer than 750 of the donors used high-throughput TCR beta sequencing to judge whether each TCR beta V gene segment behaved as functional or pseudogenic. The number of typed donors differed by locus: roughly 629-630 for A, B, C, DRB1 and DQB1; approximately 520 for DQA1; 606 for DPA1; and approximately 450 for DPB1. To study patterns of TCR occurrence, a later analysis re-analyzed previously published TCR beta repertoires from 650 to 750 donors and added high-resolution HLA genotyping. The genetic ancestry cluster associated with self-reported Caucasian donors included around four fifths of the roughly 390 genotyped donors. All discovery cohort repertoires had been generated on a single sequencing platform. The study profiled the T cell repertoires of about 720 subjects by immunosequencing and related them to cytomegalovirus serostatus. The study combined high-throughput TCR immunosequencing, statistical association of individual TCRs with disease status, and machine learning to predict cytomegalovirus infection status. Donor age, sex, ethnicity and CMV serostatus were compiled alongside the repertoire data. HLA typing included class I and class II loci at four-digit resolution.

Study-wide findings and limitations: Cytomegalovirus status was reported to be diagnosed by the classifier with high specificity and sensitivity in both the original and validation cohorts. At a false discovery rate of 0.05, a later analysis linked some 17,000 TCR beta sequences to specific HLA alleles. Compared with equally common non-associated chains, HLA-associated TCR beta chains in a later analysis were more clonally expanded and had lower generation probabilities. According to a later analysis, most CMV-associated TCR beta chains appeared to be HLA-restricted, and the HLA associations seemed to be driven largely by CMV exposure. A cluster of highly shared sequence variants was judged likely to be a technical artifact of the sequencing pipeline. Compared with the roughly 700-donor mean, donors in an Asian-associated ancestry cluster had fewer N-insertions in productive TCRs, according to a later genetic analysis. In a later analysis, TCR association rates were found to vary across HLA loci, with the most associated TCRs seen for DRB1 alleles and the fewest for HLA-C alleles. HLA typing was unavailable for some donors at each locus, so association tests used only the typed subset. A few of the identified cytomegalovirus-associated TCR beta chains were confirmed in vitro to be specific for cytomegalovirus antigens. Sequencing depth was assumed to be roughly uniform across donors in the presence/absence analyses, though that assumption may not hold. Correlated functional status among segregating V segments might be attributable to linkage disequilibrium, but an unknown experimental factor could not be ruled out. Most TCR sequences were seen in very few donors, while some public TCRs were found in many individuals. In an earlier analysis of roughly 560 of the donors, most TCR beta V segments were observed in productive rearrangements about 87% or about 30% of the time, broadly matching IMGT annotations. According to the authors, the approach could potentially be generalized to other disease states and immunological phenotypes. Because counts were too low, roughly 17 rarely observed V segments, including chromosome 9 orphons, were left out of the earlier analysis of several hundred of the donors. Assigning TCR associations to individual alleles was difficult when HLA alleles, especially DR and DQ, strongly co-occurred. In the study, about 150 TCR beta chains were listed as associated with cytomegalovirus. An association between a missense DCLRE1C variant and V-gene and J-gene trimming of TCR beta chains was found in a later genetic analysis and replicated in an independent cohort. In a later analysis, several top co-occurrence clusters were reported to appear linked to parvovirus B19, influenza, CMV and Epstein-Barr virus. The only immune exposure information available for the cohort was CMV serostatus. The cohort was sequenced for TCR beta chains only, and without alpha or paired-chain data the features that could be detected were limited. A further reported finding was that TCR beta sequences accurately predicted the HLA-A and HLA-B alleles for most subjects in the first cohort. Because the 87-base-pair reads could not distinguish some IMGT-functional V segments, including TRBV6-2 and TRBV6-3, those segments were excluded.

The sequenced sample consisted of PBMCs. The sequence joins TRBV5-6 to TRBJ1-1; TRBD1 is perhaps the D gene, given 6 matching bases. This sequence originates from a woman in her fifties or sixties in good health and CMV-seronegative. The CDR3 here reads CASSPGQKNTEAFF. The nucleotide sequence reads TGTGCCAGCAGCCCCGGACAGAAGAACACTGAAGCTTTCTTT.